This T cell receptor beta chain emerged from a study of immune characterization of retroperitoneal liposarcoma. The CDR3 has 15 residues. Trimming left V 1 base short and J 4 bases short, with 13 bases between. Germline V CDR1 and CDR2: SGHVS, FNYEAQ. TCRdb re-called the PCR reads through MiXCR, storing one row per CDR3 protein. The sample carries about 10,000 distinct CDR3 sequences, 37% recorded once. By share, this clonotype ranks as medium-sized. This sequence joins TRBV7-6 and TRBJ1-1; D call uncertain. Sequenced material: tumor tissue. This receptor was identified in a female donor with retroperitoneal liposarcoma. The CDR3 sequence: CASSLDTGEGTEAFF. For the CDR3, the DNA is TGTGCCAGCAGCTTAGATACCGGAGAGGGCACTGAAGCTTTCTTT.